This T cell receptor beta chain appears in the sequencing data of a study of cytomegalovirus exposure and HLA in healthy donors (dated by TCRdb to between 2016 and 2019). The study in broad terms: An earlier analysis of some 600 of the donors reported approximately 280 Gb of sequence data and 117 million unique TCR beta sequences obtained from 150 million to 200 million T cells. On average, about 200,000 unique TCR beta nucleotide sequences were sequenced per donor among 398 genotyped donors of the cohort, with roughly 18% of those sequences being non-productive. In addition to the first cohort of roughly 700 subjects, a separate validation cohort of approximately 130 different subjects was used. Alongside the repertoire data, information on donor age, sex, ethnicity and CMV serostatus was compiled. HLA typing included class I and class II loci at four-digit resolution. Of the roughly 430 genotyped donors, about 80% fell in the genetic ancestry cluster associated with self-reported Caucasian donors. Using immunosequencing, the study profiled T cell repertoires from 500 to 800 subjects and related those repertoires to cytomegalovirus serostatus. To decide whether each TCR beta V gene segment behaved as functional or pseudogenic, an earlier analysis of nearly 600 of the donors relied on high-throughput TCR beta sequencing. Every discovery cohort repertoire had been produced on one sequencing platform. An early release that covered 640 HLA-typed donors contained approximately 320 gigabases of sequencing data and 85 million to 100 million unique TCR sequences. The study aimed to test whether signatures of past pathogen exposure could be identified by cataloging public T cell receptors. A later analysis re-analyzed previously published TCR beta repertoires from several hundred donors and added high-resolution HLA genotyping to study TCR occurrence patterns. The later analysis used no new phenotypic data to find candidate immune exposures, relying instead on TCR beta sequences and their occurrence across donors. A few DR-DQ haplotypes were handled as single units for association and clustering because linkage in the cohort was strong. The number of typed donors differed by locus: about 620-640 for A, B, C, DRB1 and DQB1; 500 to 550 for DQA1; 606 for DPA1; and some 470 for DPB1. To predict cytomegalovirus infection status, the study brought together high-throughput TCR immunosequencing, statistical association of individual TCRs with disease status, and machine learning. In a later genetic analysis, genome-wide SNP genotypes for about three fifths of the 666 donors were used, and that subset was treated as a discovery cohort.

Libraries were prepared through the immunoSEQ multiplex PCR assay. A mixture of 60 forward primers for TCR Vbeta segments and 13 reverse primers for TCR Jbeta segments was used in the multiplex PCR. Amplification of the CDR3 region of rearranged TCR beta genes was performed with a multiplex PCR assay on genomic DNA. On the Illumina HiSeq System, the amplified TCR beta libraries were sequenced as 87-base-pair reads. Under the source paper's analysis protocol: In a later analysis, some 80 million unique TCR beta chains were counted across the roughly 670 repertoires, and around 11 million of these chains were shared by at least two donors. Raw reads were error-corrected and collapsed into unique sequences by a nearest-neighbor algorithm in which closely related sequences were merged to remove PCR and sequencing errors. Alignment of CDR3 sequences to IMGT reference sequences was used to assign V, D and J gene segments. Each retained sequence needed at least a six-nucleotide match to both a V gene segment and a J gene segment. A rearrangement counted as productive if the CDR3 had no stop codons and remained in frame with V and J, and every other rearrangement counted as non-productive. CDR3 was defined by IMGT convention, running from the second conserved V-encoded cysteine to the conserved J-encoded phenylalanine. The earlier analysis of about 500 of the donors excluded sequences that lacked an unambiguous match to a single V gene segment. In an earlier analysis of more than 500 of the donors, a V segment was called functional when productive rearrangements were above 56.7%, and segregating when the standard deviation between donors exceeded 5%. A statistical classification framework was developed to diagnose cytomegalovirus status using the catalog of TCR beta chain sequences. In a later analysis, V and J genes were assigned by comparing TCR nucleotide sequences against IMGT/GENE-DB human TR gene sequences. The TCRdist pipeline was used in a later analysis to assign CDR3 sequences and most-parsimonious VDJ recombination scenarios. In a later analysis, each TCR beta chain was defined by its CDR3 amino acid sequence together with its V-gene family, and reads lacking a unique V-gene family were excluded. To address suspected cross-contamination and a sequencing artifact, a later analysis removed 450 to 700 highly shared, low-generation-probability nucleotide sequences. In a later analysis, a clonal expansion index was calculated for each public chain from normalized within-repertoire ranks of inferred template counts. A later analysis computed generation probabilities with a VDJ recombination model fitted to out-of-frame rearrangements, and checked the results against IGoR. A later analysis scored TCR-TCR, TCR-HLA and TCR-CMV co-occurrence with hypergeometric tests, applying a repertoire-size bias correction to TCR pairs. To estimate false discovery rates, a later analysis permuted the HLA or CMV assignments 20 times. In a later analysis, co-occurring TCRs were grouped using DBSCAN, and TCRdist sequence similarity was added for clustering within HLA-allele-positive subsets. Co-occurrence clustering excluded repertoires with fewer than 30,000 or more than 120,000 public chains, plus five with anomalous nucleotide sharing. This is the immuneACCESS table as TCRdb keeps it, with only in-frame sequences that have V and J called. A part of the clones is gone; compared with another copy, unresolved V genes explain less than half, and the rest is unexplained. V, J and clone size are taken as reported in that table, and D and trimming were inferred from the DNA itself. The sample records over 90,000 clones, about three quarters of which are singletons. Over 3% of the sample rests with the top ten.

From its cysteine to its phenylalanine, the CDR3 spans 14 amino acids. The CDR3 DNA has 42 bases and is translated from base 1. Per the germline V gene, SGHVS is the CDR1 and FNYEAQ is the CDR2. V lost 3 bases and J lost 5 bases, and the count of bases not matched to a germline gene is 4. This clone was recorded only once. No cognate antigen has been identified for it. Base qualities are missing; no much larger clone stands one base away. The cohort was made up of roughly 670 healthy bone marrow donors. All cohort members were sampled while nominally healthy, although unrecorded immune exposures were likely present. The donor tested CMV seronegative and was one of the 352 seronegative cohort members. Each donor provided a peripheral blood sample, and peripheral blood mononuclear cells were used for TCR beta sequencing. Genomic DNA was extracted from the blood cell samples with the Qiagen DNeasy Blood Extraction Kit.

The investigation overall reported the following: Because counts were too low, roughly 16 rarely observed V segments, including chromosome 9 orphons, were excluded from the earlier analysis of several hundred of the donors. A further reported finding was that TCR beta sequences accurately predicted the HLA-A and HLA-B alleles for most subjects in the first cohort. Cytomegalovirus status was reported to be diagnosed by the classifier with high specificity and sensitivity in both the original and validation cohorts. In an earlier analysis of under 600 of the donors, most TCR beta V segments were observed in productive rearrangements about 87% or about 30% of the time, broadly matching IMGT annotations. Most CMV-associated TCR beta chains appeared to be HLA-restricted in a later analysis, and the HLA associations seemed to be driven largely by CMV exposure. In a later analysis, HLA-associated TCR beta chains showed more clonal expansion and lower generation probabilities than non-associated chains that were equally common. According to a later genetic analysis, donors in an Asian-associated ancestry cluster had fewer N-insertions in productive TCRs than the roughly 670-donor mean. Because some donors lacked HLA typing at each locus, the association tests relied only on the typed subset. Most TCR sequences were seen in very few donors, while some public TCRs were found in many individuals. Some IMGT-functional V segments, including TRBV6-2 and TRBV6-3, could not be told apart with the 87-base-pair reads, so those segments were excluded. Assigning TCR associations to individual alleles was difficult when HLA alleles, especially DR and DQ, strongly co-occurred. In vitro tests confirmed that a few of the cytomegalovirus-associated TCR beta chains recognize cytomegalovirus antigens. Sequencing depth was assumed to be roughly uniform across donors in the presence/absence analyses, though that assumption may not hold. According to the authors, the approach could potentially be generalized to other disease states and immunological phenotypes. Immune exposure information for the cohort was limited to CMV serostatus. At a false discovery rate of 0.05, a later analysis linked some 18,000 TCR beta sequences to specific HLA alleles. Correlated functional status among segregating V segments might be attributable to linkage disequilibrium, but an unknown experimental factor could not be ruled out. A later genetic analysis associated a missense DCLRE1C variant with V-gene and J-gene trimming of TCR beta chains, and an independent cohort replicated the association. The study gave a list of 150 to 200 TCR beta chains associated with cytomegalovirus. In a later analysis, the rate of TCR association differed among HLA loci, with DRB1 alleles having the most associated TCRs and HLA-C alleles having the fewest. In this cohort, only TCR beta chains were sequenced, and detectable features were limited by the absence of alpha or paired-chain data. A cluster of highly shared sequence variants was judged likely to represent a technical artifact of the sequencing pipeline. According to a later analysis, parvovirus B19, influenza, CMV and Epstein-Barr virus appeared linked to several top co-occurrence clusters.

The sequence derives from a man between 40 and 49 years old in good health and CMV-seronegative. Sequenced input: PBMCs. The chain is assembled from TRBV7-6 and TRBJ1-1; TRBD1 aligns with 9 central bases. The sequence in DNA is TGTGCCAGCAGCTTTGGGACAGGGTGGACTGAAGCTTTCTTT. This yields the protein CASSFGTGWTEAFF.